This T cell receptor beta chain was captured by sequencing in a study of T cell responses to AZD1222 COVID-19 vaccine. Study results and caveats: Vaccine-associated CD4 TCRs spanned spike, dominant at 160-218 and 743-854. Donor demographics were predominantly white British with a female majority; clonal diversity may be underestimated.

The table came from immunoSEQ multiplex PCR; TCRdb's copy has only in-frame clones and leaves some out. The top ten clones hold roughly 4.3% of a sample with about 120,000 clones, 75% to 90% of them seen once. With respect to this clone: Its matching antigen is unknown.

The V and J ends lost 2 bases and 6 bases, in that order; junction bases with no gene match: 2. Germline V lookup: CDR1 SGHRS, CDR2 YFSETQ. The CDR3 contains 14 residues. This clonotype was sampled from an adult in good health. This material consisted of peripheral blood, taken on day 0 of MenACWY control vaccination. The chain employs TRBV5-1 and TRBJ1-4; 9 bases agree with TRBD1. In DNA, the CDR3 is TGCGCCAGCAGCTTACAGGGGGCGTATGAAAAACTGTTTTTT. Translating gives CASSLQGAYEKLFF.